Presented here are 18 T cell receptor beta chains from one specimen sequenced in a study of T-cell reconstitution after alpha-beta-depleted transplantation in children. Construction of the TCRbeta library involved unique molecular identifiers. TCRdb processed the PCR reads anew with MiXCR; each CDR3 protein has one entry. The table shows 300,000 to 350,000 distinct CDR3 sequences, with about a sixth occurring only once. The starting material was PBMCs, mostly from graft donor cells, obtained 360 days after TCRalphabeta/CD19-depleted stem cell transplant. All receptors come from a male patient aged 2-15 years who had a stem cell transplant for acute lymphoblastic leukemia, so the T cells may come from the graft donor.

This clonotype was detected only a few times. The CDR3 sequence: CASMGHLQETQYF. The CDR3 DNA is TGTGCCAGCATGGGACACCTACAAGAGACCCAGTACTTC. The J gene is TRBJ2-5, the V gene TRBV6-1; TRBD1 is a possible D gene (6 bases). The CDR3 runs 13 residues. Germline CDR1 MNHNS, CDR2 SASEGT. V was cut by 7 bases and J by 2 bases, with 11 bases left in between.

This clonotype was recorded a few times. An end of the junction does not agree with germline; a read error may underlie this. CDR3 bases: TGCAGTGCAAGAGGAGCGGGAGGTCAAATTCGCACAGATACGCAGTATTTT. This sequence encodes CSARGAGGQIRTDTQYF. The J gene is TRBJ2-3, the V gene TRBV20-1; 9 bases map to TRBD2. The CDR3 has 17 amino acids. In germline, CDR1 is DFQATT, CDR2 SNEGSKA (reference sequence).

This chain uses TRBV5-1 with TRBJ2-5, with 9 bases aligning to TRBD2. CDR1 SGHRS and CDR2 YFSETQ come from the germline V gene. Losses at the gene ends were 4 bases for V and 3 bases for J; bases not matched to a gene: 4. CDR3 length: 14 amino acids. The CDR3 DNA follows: TGCGCCAGCAGCCCCCGACTAGCGGAAGAGACCCAGTACTTC. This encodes CASSPRLAEETQYF.

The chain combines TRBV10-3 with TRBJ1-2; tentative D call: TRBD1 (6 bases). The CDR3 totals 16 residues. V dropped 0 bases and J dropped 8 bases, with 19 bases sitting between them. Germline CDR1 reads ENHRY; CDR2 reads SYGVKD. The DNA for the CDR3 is TGTGCCATCAGTGAGTCGGTGACAGGACTTACGGACGGCTACACCTTC. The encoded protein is CAISESVTGLTDGYTF.

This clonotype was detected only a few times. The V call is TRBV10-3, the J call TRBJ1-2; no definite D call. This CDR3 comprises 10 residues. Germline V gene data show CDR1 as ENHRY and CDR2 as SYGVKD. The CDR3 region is CAREDYGYTF. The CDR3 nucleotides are TGTGCACGGGAGGACTATGGCTACACCTTC.

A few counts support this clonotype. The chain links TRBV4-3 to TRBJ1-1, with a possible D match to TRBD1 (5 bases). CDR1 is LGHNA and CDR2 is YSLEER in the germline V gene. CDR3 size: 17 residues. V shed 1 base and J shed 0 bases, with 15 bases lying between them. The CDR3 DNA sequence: TGCGCCAGCAGCCAAGTTTTTACAGGCGGGGTGAACACTGAAGCTTTCTTT. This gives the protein CASSQVFTGGVNTEAFF.

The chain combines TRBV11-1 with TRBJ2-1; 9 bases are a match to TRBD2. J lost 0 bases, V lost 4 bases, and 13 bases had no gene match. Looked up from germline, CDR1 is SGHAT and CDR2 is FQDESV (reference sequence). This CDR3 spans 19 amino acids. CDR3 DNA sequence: TGTGCCAGCAGCTCGCCCCCGGGACTAGCCGCCGGCTCCTACAATGAGCAGTTCTTC. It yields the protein CASSSPPGLAAGSYNEQFF.

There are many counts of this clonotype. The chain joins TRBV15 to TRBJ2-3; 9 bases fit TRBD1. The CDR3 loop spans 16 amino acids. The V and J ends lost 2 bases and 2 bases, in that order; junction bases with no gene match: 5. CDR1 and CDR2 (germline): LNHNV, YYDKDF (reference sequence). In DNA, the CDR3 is TGTGCCACCAGCAGACATACAGGGGGCCTCACAGATACGCAGTATTTT. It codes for CATSRHTGGLTDTQYF. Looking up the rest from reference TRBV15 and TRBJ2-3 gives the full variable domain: DAMVIQNPRYQVTQFGKPVTLSCSQTLNHNVMYWYQQKSSQAPKLLFHYYDKDFNNEADTPDNFQSRRPNTSFCFLDIRSPGLGDTAMYLCATSRHTGGLTDTQYFGPGTRLTVL.

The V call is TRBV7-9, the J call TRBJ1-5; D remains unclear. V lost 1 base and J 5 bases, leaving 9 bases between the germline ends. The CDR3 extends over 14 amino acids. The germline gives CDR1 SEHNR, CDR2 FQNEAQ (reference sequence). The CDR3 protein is CASSLGGPDQPQHF. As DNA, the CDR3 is TGTGCCAGCAGCTTAGGAGGACCTGATCAGCCCCAGCATTTT.

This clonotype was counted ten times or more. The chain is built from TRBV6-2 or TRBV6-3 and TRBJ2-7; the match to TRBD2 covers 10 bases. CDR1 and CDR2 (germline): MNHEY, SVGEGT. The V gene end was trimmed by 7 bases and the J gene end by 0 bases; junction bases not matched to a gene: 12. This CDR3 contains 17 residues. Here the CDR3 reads CASNQIAGGLSSYEQYF. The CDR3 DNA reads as TGTGCCAGCAATCAAATAGCGGGAGGCCTTAGCTCCTACGAGCAGTACTTC.

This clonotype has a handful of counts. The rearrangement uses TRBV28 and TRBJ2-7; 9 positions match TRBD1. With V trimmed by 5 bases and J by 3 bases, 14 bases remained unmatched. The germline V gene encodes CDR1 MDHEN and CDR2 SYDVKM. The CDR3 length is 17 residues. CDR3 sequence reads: CASSLTGQGRRNYEQYF. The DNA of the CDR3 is TGTGCCAGCAGTCTAACGGGACAGGGCCGCCGAAACTACGAGCAGTACTTC.

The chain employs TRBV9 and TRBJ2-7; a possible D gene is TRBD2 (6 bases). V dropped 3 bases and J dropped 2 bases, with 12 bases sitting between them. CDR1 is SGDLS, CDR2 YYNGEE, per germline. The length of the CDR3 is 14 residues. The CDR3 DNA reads TGTGCCAGCAGCGGGGGGGAGGAGACCTACGAGCAGTACTTC. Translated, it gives CASSGGEETYEQYF.

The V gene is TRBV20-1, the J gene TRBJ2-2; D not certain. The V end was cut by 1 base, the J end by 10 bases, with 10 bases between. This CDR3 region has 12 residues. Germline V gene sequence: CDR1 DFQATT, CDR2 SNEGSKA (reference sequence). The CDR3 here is CSARGGFAELFF. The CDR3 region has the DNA TGCAGTGCTAGAGGTGGATTCGCGGAGCTGTTTTTT.

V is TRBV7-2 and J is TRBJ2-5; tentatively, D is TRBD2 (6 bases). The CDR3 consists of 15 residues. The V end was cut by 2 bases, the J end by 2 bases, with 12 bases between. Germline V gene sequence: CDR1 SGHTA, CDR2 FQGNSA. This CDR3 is CASSLFGSSQETQYF. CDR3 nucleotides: TGTGCCAGCAGCTTATTCGGGAGTTCTCAAGAGACCCAGTACTTC. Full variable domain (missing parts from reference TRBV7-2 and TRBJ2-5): GAGVSQSPSNKVTEKGKDVELRCDPISGHTALYWYRQSLGQGLEFLIYFQGNSAPDKSGLPSDRFSAERTGGSVSTLTIQRTQQEDSAVYLCASSLFGSSQETQYFGPGTRLLVL.

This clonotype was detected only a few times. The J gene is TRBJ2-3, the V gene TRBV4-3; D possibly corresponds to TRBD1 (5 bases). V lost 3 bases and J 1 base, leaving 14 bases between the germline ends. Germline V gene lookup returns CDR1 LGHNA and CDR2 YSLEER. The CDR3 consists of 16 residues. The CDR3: CASSQSVGVGTDTQYF. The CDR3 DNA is TGCGCCAGCAGCCAGAGCGTAGGGGTGGGCACAGATACGCAGTATTTT.

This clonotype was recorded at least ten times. The CDR3 DNA follows: TGTGCCATCGGGACTAGCGGGAGTTACGGGGAGCTGTTTTTT. Translation gives CAIGTSGSYGELFF. The V call is TRBV10-3, the J call TRBJ2-2; 14 bases are shared with TRBD2. The CDR3 is 14 residues long. The germline gives CDR1 ENHRY, CDR2 SYGVKD. V trimming: 8 bases; J trimming: 7 bases; junction bases outside the gene matches: 3.

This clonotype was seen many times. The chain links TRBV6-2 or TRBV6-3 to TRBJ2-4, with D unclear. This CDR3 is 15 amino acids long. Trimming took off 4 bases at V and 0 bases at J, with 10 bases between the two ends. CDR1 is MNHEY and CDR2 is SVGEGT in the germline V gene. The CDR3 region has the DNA TGTGCCAGCAGTTCTCAGCCCCTAGCCAAAAACATTCAGTACTTC. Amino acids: CASSSQPLAKNIQYF.

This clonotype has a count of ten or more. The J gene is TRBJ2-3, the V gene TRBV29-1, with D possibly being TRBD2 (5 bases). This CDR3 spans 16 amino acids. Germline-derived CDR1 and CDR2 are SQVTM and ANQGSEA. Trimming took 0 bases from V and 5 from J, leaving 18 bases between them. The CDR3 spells CSVEDLSSGLIDTQYF. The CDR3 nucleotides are TGCAGCGTTGAAGATTTATCCTCGGGATTAATAGATACGCAGTATTTT.